This TCR beta chain comes out of a study of blood T cell repertoires in COVID-19. The overall study: T cells, B-cell-depleted T cells, or PBMCs supplied cDNA or gDNA.

Germline CDR1 and CDR2: ENHRY and SYGVKD. Germline trimming cut 6 bases from V and 0 bases from J; bases unmatched to any gene: 6. The CDR3 extends over 16 amino acids. In the original processing: Reference gene primer amplification in the assay estimated nucleated cell counts. The data were produced by immunoSEQ multiplex PCR, yet TCRdb's version contains in-frame clones alone and is incomplete. D and trimming come from the DNA, and the V and J calls and clone size come from that table. The table includes about 120,000 clones, almost 85% detected once. J is TRBJ1-4 and V is TRBV10-3; 8 bases are a match to TRBD1. This sequence was found in an older man with active or convalescent COVID-19. Sequenced input: peripheral blood. In nucleotides, the CDR3 is TGTGCCATCAGATCGGACAGGGACCCAACTAATGAAAAACTGTTTTTT. This encodes CAIRSDRDPTNEKLFF.